This T cell receptor beta chain was captured in a study of Ad26.COV2.S vaccination and SARS-CoV-2 variants. The overall study: Recipients of Ad26.COV2.S got it intramuscularly, once or twice 56 days apart.

V was shortened by 7 bases and J by 3 bases, with 10 bases between the two germline ends. The CDR3 is 12 residues long. Sequenced by immunoSEQ multiplex PCR; TCRdb stores in-frame clones only, minus some. Here the sample spans approximately 450,000 clones, around nine tenths being singletons. Treatment described: some 19 received Ad26.COV2.S at low or high dose, single or two shots; several received placebo; per-sample allocation not given. The investigators took samples on day 63 after the first vaccine or placebo injection. Specimen: peripheral blood, collected in a trial of Ad26.COV2.S vaccine versus placebo. The TCR sequence derives from a person between 18 and 59 years old who received the Ad26.COV2.S COVID-19 vaccine or a placebo. The chain has TRBV12-3 or TRBV12-4 and TRBJ2-7; TRBD2 might be the D (5 bases). The CDR3 here is CASMSGVYEQYF. The CDR3 DNA reads TGTGCCAGCATGTCCGGGGTCTACGAGCAGTACTTC.